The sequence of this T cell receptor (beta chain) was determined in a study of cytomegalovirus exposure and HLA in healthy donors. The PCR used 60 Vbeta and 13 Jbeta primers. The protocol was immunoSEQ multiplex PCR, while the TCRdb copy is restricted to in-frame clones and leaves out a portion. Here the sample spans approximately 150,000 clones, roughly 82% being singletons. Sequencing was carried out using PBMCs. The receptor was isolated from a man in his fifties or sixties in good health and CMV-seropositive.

The CDR3 DNA reads as TGTGCCAGCAGCTTTTCTAAGGAGACTGAAGCTTTCTTT. It yields the protein CASSFSKETEAFF. The rearrangement links TRBV7-9 to TRBJ1-1; D unresolved. Germline CDR1 and CDR2: SEHNR and FQNEAQ (reference sequence). The CDR3 contains 13 residues. Trimming pared 3 bases from V and 5 bases from J, leaving 10 bases between.